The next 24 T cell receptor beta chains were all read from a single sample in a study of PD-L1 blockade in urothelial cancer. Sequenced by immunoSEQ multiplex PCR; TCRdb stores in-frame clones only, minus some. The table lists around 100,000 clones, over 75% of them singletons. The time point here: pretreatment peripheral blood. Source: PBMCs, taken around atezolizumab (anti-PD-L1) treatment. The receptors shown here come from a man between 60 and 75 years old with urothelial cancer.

CDR3 nucleotide sequence: TGTGCCAGCAGTCCCGAGGGGGCCGGGTGGGAGACCCAGTACTTC. Residues: CASSPEGAGWETQYF. The chain has TRBV27 and TRBJ2-5; 7 nucleotides line up with TRBD1. Germline lookup yields CDR1 MNHEY and CDR2 SMNVEV (reference sequence). V shed 5 bases and J 5 bases; nucleotides not matched to a gene: 11. This CDR3 spans 15 amino acids.

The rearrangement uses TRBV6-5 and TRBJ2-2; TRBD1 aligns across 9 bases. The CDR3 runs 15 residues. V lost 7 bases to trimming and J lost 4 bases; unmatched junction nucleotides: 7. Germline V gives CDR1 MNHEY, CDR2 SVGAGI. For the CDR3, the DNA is TGTGCCAGCACCCTACAGGGGGCGCGCACCGGGGAGCTGTTTTTT. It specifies CASTLQGARTGELFF.

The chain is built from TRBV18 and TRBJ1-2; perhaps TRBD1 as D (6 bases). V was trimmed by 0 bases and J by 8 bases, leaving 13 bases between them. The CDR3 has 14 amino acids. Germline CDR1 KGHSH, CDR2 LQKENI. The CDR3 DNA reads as TGTGCCAGCTCACCACCGGAGGACAGAGTGGGCTACACCTTC. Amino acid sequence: CASSPPEDRVGYTF.

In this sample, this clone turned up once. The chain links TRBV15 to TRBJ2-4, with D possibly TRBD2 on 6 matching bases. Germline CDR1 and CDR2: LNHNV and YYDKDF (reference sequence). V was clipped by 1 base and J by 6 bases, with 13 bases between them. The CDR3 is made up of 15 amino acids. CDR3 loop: CATSRGGAERNIQYF. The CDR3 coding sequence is TGTGCCACCAGCAGAGGCGGGGCAGAAAGAAACATTCAGTACTTC.

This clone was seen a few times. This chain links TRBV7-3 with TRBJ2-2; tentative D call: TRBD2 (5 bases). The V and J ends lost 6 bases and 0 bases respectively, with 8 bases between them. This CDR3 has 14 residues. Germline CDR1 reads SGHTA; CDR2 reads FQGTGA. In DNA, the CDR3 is TGTGCCAGCAGGGGAGAGGCGAACACCGGGGAGCTGTTTTTT. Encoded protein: CASRGEANTGELFF.

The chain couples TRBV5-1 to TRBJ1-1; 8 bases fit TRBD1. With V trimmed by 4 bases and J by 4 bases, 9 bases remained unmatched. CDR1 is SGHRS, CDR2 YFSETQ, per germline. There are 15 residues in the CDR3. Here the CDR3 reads CASSRLGDRGTEAFF. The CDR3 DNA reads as TGCGCCAGCAGCCGATTGGGAGACAGGGGCACTGAAGCTTTCTTT.

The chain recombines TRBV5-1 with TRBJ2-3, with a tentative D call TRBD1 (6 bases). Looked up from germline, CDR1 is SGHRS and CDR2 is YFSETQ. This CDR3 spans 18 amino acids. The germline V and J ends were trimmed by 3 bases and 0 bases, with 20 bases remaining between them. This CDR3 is CASSSPRARGSSTDTQYF. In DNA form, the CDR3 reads TGCGCCAGCAGCTCGCCTCGGGCCAGGGGCTCTAGCACAGATACGCAGTATTTT.

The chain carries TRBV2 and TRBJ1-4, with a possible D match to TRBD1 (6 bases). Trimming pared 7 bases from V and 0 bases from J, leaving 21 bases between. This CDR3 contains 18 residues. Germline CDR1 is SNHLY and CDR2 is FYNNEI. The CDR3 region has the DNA TGTGCCAGCACCCCAGGGGACACGGGTCGCGCAACTAATGAAAAACTGTTTTTT. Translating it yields CASTPGDTGRATNEKLFF.

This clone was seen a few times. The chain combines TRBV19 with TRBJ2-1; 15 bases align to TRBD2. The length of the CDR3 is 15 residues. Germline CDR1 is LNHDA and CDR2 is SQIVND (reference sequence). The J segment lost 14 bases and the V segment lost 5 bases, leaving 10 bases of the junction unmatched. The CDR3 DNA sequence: TGTGCCAGTAGTCCGACGGGACTAGCGGGGGGTTCTAAGTTCTTC. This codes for CASSPTGLAGGSKFF.

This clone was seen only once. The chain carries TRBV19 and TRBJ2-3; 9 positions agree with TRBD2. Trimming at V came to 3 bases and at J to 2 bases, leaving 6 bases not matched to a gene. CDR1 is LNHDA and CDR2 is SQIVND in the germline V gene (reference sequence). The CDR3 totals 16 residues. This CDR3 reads CASSIQTSGYTDTQYF. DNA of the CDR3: TGTGCCAGTAGTATCCAGACTAGCGGATACACAGATACGCAGTATTTT.

The DNA of the CDR3 is TGTGCAAGTCGGCCCGGGACTAGCGGTTACGAGCAGTACTTC. Residues: CASRPGTSGYEQYF. The rearrangement links TRBV12-2 to TRBJ2-7; the table names TRBD2, a call not compared with the DNA. TRBV12-2 is marked as a pseudogene. The CDR3 loop spans 14 amino acids.

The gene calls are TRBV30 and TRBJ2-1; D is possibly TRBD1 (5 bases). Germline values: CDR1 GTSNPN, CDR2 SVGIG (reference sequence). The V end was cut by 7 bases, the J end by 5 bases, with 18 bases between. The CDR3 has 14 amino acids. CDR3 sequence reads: CASTYRFSNNEQFF. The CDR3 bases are TGTGCCTCAACCTACAGGTTCTCAAACAATGAGCAGTTCTTC.

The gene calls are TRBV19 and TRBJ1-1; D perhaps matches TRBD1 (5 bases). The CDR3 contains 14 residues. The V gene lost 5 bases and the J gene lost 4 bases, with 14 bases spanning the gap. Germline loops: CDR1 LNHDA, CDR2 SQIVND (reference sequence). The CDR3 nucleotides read TGTGCCAGTAGTCCCGTGTTGGGGCGCACTGAAGCTTTCTTT. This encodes CASSPVLGRTEAFF.

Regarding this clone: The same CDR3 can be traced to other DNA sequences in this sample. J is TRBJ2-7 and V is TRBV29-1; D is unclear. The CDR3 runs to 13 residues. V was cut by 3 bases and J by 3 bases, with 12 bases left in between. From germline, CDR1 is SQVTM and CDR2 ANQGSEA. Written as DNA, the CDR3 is TGCAGCGTTGAGGGCAGCCCCAGCTACGAGCAGTACTTC. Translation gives CSVEGSPSYEQYF.

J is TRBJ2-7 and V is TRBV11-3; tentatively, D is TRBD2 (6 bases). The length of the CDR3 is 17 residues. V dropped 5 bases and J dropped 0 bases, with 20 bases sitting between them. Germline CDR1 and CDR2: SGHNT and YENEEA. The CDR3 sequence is CASSPSPGTANSYEQYF. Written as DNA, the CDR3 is TGTGCCAGCAGCCCCTCTCCCGGGACTGCGAACTCCTACGAGCAGTACTTC.

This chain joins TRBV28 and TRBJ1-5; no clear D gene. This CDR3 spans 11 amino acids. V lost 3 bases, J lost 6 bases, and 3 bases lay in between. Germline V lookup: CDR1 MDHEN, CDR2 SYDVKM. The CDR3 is CASSFSQPQHF. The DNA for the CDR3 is TGTGCCAGCAGTTTCAGTCAGCCCCAGCATTTT.

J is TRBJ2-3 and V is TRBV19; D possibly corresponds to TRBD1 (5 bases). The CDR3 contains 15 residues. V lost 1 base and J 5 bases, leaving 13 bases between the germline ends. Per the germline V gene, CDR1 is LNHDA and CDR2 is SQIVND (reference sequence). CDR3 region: CASSIAGQSIDTQYF. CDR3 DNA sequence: TGTGCCAGTAGTATAGCAGGACAATCAATAGATACGCAGTATTTT.

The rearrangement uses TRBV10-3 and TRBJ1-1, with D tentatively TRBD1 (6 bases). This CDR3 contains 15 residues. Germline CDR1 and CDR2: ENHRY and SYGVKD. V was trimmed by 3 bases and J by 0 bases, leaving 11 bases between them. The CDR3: CAISDSDRMNTEAFF. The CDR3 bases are TGTGCCATCAGTGATAGCGACAGGATGAACACTGAAGCTTTCTTT.

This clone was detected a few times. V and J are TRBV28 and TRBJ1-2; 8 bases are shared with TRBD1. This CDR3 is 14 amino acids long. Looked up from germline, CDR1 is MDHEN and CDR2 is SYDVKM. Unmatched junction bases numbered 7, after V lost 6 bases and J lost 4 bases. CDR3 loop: CASSQGALGYGYTF. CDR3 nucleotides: TGTGCCAGCAGCCAGGGGGCACTCGGCTATGGCTACACCTTC.

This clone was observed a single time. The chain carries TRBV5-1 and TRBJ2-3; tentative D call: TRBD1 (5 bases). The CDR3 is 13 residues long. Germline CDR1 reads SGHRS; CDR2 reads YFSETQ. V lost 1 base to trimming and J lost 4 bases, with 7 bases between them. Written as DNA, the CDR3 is TGCGCCAGCAGCTTGTGGGGCTCAGATACGCAGTATTTT. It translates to CASSLWGSDTQYF.

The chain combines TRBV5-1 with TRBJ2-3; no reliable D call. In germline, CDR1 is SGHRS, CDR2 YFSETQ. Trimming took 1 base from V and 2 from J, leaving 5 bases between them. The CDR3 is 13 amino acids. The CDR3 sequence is CASSLTATDTQYF. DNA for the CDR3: TGCGCCAGCAGCTTGACAGCCACAGATACGCAGTATTTT. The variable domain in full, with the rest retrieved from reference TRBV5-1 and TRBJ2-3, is KAGVTQTPRYLIKTRGQQVTLSCSPISGHRSVSWYQQTPGQGLQFLFEYFSETQRNKGNFPGRFSGRQFSNSRSEMNVSTLELGDSALYLCASSLTATDTQYFGPGTRLTVL.

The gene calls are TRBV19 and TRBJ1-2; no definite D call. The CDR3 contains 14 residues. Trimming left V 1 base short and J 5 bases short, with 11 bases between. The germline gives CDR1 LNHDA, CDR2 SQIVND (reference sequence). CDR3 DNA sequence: TGTGCCAGTAGTATAGGGGGAGAGACATATGGCTACACCTTC. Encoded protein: CASSIGGETYGYTF.

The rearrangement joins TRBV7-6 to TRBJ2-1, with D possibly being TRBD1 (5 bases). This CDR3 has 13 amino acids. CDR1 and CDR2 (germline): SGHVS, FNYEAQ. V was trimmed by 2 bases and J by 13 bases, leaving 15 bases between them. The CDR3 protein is CASSLQDSVGQFF. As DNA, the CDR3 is TGTGCCAGCAGCTTACAAGACAGCGTGGGACAGTTCTTC.

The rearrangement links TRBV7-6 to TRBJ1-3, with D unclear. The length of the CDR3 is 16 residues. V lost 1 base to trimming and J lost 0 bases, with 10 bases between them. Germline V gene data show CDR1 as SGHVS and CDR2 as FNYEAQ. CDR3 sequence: CASSLGSADSGNTIYF. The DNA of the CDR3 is TGTGCCAGCAGCTTAGGATCAGCGGACTCTGGAAACACCATATATTTT.